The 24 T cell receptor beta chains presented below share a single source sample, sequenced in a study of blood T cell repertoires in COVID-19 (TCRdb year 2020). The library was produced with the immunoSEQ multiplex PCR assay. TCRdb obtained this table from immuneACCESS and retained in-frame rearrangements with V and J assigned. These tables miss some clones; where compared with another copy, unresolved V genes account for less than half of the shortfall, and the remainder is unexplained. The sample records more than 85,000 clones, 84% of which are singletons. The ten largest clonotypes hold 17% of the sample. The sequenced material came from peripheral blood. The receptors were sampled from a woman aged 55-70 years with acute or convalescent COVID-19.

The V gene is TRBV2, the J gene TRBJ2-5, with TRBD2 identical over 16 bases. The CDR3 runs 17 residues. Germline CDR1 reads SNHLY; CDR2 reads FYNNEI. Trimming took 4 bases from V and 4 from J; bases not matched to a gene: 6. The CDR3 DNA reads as TGTGCCAGCAGTGCGGGACTAGCGGGGGGGCGGATAGAGACCCAGTACTTC. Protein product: CASSAGLAGGRIETQYF.

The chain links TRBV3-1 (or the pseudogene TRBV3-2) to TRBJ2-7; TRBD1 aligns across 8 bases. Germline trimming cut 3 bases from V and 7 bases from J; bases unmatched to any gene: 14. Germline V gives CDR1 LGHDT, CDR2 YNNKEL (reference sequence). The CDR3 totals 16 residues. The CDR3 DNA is TGTGCCAGCAGCCAGGAAGAAGGGCAGGGGGCAGGGGAGCAGTACTTC. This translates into CASSQEEGQGAGEQYF.

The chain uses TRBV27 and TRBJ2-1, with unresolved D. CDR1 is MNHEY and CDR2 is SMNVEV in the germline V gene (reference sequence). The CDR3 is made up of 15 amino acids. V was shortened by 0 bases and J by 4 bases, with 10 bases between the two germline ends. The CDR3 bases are TGTGCCAGCAGTTTATCCACAGTGCCATACAATGAGCAGTTCTTC. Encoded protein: CASSLSTVPYNEQFF.

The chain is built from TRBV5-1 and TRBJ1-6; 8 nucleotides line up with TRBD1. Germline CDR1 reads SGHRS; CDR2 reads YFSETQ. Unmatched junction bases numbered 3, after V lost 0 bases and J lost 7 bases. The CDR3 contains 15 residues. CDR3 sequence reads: CASSLDRGWNSPLHF. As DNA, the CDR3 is TGCGCCAGCAGCTTGGACAGGGGGTGGAATTCACCCCTCCACTTT.

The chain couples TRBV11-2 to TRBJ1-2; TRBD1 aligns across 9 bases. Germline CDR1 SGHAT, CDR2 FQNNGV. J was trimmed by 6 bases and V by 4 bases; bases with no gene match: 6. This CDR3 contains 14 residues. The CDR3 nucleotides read TGTGCCAGCAGCTCGGGGACAGGGCTTAATGGCTACACCTTC. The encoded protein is CASSSGTGLNGYTF.

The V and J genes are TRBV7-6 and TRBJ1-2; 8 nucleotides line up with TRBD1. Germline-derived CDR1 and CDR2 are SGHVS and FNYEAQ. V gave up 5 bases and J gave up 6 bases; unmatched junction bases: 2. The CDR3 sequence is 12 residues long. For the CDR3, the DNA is TGTGCCAGCAGCCCAGGGGGCGATGGCTACACCTTC. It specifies CASSPGGDGYTF.

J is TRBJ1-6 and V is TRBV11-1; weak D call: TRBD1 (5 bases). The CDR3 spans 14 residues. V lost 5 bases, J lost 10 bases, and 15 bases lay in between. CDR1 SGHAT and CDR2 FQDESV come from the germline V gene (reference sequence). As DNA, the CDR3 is TGTGCCAGCAGCACCCCAGGGAAGGGATCACCCCTCCACTTT. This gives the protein CASSTPGKGSPLHF.

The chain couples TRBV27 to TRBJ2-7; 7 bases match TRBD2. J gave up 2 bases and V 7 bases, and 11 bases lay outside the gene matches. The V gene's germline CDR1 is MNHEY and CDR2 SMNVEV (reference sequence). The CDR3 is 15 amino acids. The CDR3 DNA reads TGTGCCAGCAAGGTTGGTTGGGAGGGTCCCTACGAGCAGTACTTC. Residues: CASKVGWEGPYEQYF.

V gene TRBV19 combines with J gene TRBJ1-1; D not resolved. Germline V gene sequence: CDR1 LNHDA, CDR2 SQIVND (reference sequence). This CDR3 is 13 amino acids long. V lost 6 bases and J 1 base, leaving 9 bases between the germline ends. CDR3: CASRSTWNTEAFF. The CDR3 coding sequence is TGTGCCAGTAGATCGACATGGAACACTGAAGCTTTCTTT.

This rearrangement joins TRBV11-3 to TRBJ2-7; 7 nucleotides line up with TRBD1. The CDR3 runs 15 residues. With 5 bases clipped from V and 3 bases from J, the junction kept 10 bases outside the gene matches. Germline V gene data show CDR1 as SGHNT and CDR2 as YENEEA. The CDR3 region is CASSPRQGEGYEQYF. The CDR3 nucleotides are TGTGCCAGCAGCCCGAGACAGGGAGAGGGCTACGAGCAGTACTTC.

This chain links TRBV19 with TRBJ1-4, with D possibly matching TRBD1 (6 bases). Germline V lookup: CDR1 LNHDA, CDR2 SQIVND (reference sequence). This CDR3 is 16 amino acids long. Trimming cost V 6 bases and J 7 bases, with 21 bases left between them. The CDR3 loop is CASSSPPRGAREKLFF. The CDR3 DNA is TGTGCCAGTAGCAGTCCCCCGCGGGGGGCTCGTGAAAAACTGTTTTTT.

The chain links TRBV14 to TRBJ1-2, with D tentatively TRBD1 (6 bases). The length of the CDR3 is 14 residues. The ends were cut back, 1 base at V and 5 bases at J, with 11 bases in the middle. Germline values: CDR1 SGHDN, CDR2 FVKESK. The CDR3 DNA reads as TGTGCCAGCAGCCAAGCCGGGACACCTTATGGCTACACCTTC. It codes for CASSQAGTPYGYTF.

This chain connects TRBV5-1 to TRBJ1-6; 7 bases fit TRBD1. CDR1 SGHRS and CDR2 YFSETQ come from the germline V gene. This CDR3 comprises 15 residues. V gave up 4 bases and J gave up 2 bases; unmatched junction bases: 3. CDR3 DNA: TGCGCCAGCAGCCAGGGGACAGCCTATAATTCACCCCTCCACTTT. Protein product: CASSQGTAYNSPLHF.

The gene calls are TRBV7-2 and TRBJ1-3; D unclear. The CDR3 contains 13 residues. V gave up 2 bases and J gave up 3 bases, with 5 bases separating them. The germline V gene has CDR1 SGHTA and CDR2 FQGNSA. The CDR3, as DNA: TGTGCCAGCAGCTTACTTTATGGAAACACCATATATTTT. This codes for CASSLLYGNTIYF.

The CDR3 coding sequence is TGTGCCAGCAGCCCCGGGACTAGCGGGGGGGCCGACTACAATGAGCAGTTCTTC. It is translated as CASSPGTSGGADYNEQFF. The J gene is TRBJ2-1, the V gene TRBV5-4; 16 bases align to TRBD2. The CDR3 contains 18 residues. Trimming took 4 bases from V and 3 from J; bases not matched to a gene: 7. CDR1 is SGHNT, CDR2 YYREEE, per germline (reference sequence).

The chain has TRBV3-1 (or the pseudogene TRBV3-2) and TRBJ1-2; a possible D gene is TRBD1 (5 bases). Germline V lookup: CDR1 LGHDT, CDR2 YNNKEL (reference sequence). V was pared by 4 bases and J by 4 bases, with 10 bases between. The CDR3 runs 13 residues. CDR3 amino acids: CASSLSRAYGYTF. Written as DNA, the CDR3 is TGTGCCAGCAGCCTTTCCAGGGCCTATGGCTACACCTTC.

The CDR3 coding sequence is TGTGCCAGCAGCTTTCAAGGACAGATGAACACTGAAGCTTTCTTT. This translates into CASSFQGQMNTEAFF. The chain recombines TRBV7-2 with TRBJ1-1; tentatively, D is TRBD1 (6 bases). V shed 3 bases and J shed 0 bases, with 11 bases lying between them. The germline CDR1 and CDR2 sequences are SGHTA and FQGNSA. The CDR3 contains 15 residues.

The DNA for the CDR3 is TGTGCCAGCAGTTTATTACAGGGGGCGTCCGATACGCAGTATTTT. This encodes CASSLLQGASDTQYF. This chain connects TRBV28 to TRBJ2-3, with 9 nucleotides matching TRBD1. Per the germline V gene, CDR1 is MDHEN and CDR2 is SYDVKM. This CDR3 has 15 amino acids. J was trimmed by 6 bases and V by 1 base; bases with no gene match: 5.

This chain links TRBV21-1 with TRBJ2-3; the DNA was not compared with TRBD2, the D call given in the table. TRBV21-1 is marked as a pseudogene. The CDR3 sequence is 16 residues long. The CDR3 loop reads CASSATGTSLTDTQYF. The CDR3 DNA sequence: TGTGCCAGCAGCGCTACCGGGACTAGCCTGACAGATACGCAGTATTTT.

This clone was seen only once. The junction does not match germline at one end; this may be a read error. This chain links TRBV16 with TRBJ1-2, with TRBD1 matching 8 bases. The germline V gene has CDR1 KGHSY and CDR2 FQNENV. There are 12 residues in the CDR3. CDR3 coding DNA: TGTGCCAGCAGCCGGGACAGGTCCATATCCCATTTC. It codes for CASSRDRSISHF.

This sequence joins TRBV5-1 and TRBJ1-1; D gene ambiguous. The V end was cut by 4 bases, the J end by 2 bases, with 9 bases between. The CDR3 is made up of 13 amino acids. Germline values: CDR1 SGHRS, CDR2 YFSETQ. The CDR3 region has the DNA TGCGCCAGCAGCGGAGCGCATAACACTGAAGCTTTCTTT. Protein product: CASSGAHNTEAFF.

In nucleotides, the CDR3 is TGTGCCAGCAGTCTTACAGCTAGCGTTGAAGCTTTCTTT. Amino acids: CASSLTASVEAFF. V gene TRBV2 combines with J gene TRBJ1-1, with D uncertain. Trimming removed 5 bases from V and 7 bases from J, with 14 bases in between. Germline assignment: CDR1 SNHLY and CDR2 FYNNEI. The CDR3 has 13 residues.

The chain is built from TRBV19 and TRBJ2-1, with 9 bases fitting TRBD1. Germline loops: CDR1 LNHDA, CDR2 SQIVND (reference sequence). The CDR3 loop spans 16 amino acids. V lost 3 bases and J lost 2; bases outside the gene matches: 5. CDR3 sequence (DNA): TGTGCCAGTAGTATGAACCGGGACAGGGCCTACAATGAGCAGTTCTTC. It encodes CASSMNRDRAYNEQFF.

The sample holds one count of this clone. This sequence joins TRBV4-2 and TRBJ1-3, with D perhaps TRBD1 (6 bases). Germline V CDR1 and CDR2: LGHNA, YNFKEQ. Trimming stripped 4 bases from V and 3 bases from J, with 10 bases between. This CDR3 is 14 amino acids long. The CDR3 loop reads CASSLGGGGNTIYF. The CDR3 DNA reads TGTGCCAGCAGCCTAGGGGGGGGTGGAAACACCATATATTTT.